This T cell receptor beta chain stems from a study of cytomegalovirus exposure and HLA in healthy donors. Study outcomes and limitations: Subsequent analysis showed first-cohort TCR clusters tending to co-occur in over a hundred validation repertoires.

TCRdb's copy holds only in-frame clones and misses some; the assay was immunoSEQ multiplex PCR. Seen here are roughly 90,000 clones, around 85% observed once, and the top ten hold roughly 20%. It was the approximately 130-subject validation cohort, separate from the roughly 700-subject first cohort, to which the donors belonged. This CDR3 comprises 13 residues. The V gene end was trimmed by 5 bases and the J gene end by 6 bases; junction bases not matched to a gene: 4. CDR1 is SGHTA and CDR2 is FQGNSA in the germline V gene. To note about this clone: The target antigen is unknown.

This TCR was recovered from a young man in good health and CMV-seropositive. Sequencing was carried out using PBMCs. This chain uses TRBV7-2 with TRBJ1-5, with 7 bases that match TRBD1. The CDR3: CASSQGDSQPQHF. The CDR3 DNA reads as TGTGCCAGCAGCCAGGGGGACAGTCAGCCCCAGCATTTT. The whole variable domain, remainder taken from reference TRBV7-2 and TRBJ1-5, is GAGVSQSPSNKVTEKGKDVELRCDPISGHTALYWYRQSLGQGLEFLIYFQGNSAPDKSGLPSDRFSAERTGGSVSTLTIQRTQQEDSAVYLCASSQGDSQPQHFGDGTRLSIL.